This T cell receptor beta chain was sequenced during a study of control samples from healthy donors and cancer patients. Sequencing was performed with immunoSEQ multiplex PCR; in TCRdb, only in-frame clones are kept and a portion is missing. The table records about 120,000 clones, around 92% of them present only once. The germline V and J ends were trimmed by 5 bases and 7 bases, with 20 bases remaining between them. Germline V lookup: CDR1 LNHDA, CDR2 SQIVND (reference sequence). The CDR3 sequence is 15 residues long. The sample comprised PBMCs. The source is a man older than 75 with head and neck cancer. This chain uses TRBV19 with TRBJ1-2, with D perhaps TRBD1 (6 bases). The DNA of the CDR3 is TGTGCCAGTAGTCCTGGACCGAAGGGGGTCGGTGGCTACACCTTC. It codes for CASSPGPKGVGGYTF.